This T cell receptor (beta chain) was captured in a study of blood T cells in healthy people across ages. With regard to this clonotype: The antigen remains undetermined.

Germline CDR1 reads SGHRS; CDR2 reads YFSETQ. The CDR3 has 14 residues. J was trimmed by 3 bases and V by 5 bases; bases with no gene match: 6. Through a sample-barcoded 5' primer and a J-beta primer mix, a second PCR was run for 7 to 11 cycles. TCRdb re-called the 5' RACE reads through MiXCR, storing one row per CDR3 protein. The sample includes about 1 million distinct CDR3 sequences, 20% to 25% of them seen just once. General study points: Diversity of TCR beta per million T cells declined in a roughly linear way with age.

Separately, the same data were catalogued under a study of T cells of mothers and their children. This second study notes: Reverse transcription into cDNA received all extracted RNA, at 1.5 ug per 15 ul. With unrelated pairs as the comparison, related mother-child pairs had a slightly higher overlap that was not significant.

Sequences were obtained from blood. The TCR sequence derives from a girl aged 2-10 years in good health. This rearrangement joins TRBV5-1 to TRBJ1-1; the match to TRBD1 covers 8 bases. The chain's CDR3 is CASRTGGSDTEAFF. CDR3 DNA sequence: TGCGCCAGCAGAACAGGGGGGAGTGACACTGAAGCTTTCTTT.